A selection of T cell receptor beta chains follows, all from one sample in a study of regulatory T cells in long-lasting Graves disease. Via MiXCR, TCRdb re-called the multiplex PCR reads, giving one row per CDR3 protein. The sample holds about 560,000 distinct CDR3 sequences; 16% are singletons and the top ten take 12%. The sample was also reused in another study, on T cells in Graves' hyperthyroidism and ophthalmopathy.

This sample comprised peripheral blood mononuclear cells (PBMCs), obtained at new diagnosis, from a patient treated with antithyroid drugs. All receptors derive from a man younger than 30 with Graves disease. The CDR3 runs from the conserved cysteine through the conserved F or W. The D gene is left open where the match is weak. Clone size, where shown, is once, few, many, or a class for clones that have expanded.

DNA,CDR3,D,size,J,V
TGTGCCAGCAGCGTAGAGGGGGTTAACCAAGAGACCCAGTACTTC,CASSVEGVNQETQYF,.,.,TRBJ2-5,TRBV9
TGTGCCAGCAGTTACGACAGCGGGCCGGCTAACTATGGCTACACCTTC,CASSYDSGPANYGYTF,.,few,TRBJ1-2,TRBV6-2/TRBV6-3
TGTGCTAGTGCCATAGGTAGGGGGACTGTAGCTTTCTTT,CASAIGRGTVAFF,.,once,TRBJ1-1,TRBV12-5
TGTGCCAGCAGTTACGCTTCTAGGACTAGCGGGAGAAACACCGGGGAGCTGTTTTTT,CASSYASRTSGRNTGELFF,TRBD2,few,TRBJ2-2,TRBV6-5
TGTGCCAGTAGTCTCCCCGGTTGGGGGGAGGGCCCCCCCGGTGAGCAGTTCTTC,CASSLPGWGEGPPGEQFF,TRBD2,.,TRBJ2-1,TRBV19
TGTGCCAGCAGCGATACACCGGGACATCTTAATTCACCCCTCCACTTT,CASSDTPGHLNSPLHF,.,few,TRBJ1-6,TRBV7-2
TGCAGTGCCTCGGGCGGCTCCTACAATGAGCAGTTCTTC,CSASGGSYNEQFF,.,few,TRBJ2-1,TRBV20-1
TGCAGTGCTAGAAATGAGGAGCAGTACTTC,CSARNEEQYF,.,few,TRBJ2-7,TRBV20-1
TGTGCCAGTGCCCGAGGAAGGGGGGGCTACACCTTC,CASARGRGGYTF,.,.,TRBJ1-2,TRBV28
TGCAGCGTTGAAGAGATGGGGGGGACGGAAAAACTGTTTTTT,CSVEEMGGTEKLFF,.,few,TRBJ1-4,TRBV29-1
TGTGCCAGCAGCTTAGCGTTTCAGGGGGGCTCACCCCTCCACTTT,CASSLAFQGGSPLHF,TRBD1,many,TRBJ1-6,TRBV7-8
TGTGCCAGGGTGAGGGAGTACTTC,CARVREYF,.,many,TRBJ2-7,TRBV11-3
TGTGCCAGCAGTTTTCGGAACGAGCAGTACTTC,CASSFRNEQYF,.,many,TRBJ2-7,TRBV27
TGTGCCAGCAGCTTCGGCGGACTAGCGGGAGCTGAGCAGTTCTTC,CASSFGGLAGAEQFF,TRBD2,.,TRBJ2-1,TRBV7-9
TGTGCCTGGAACACTAAAACAGGGGGCAGTGAAGCTTTCTTT,CAWNTKTGGSEAFF,TRBD1,many,TRBJ1-1,TRBV30
TGCAGTTCCGACCCGAGCTCCTACAATGAGCAGTTCTTC,CSSDPSSYNEQFF,.,.,TRBJ2-1,TRBV20-1
TGTGCCAGCAGCAGACCACGGGTAGGCATGAACACTGAAGCTTTCTTT,CASSRPRVGMNTEAFF,.,.,TRBJ1-1,TRBV3-1
TGTGCCAGCAGTACAGGGCCTAACTATGGCTACACCTTC,CASSTGPNYGYTF,.,many,TRBJ1-2,TRBV7-3
TGTGCCAGCAGTCGAACAGCGGGAGGGCCCTCTAATGAGCAGTTCTTC,CASSRTAGGPSNEQFF,TRBD2,few,TRBJ2-1,TRBV6-2/TRBV6-3
TGTGCCAGCAGCCCCGTGGGGGTTGGCAATCAGCCCCAGCATTTT,CASSPVGVGNQPQHF,.,.,TRBJ1-5,TRBV5-5
TGCAGTGCTATCCCCCAGGGGGAGGCCAGACTTGGAGGTGGCTACACCTTC,CSAIPQGEARLGGGYTF,TRBD1,.,TRBJ1-2,TRBV20-1
TGCAGTGCGGAGGGGTCGACTAGCGGGAGGGCCGTCTACAATGAGCAGTTCTTC,CSAEGSTSGRAVYNEQFF,TRBD2,many,TRBJ2-1,TRBV20-1
TGTGCCAGCAGTTTCCTGGGTCAGAACTCTGGGGCCAACGTCCTGACTTTC,CASSFLGQNSGANVLTF,.,many,TRBJ2-6,TRBV6-5
TGTGCCAGCAGCTTAGATCTGTTTCCTTCTAATGAAAGACTGTTTTTT,CASSLDLFPSNERLFF,.,once,TRBJ1-4,TRBV11-2
TGTGCCAGCACCCTAGGGGTAGCTAGCGGGGGATACAATGAGCAGTTCTTC,CASTLGVASGGYNEQFF,TRBD2,many,TRBJ2-1,TRBV27
TGTGCCAGCAGTTCCGTCGGGGGCTCTGGAAACACCATATATTTT,CASSSVGGSGNTIYF,.,many,TRBJ1-3,TRBV28